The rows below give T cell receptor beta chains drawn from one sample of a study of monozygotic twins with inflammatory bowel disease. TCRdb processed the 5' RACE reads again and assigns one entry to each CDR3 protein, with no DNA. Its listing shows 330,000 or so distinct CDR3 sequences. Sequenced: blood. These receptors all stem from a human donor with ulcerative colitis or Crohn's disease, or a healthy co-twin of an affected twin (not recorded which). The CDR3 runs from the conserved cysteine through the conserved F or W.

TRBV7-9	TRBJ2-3	CASRSGSDTQYF
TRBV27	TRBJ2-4	CASSFPLFIAKNIQYF
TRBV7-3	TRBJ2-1	CASSAAVYNEQFF
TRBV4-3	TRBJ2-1	CASSQDPRGEQFF
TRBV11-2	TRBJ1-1	CASSRTATEAFF
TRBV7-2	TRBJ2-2	CASSSIWGAGELFF
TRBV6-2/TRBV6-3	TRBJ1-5	CASSRMSQNNQPQHF
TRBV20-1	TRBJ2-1	CSAGRTGTSGHSYNEQFF
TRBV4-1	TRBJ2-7	CASSQSLGGFYEQYF
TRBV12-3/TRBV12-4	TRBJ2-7	CASSLVQGFSLDEQYF
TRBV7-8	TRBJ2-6	CASSLVLRVESSGANVLTF
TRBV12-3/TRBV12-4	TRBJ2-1	CASSFQGGVNEQFF
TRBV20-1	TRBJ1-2	CSASQQTSYTF
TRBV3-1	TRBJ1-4	CASSQPLATNEKLFF
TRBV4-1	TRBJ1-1	CASSRGTVGNTEAFF
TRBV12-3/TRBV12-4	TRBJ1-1	CADKKGTEAFF
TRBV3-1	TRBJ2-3	CASSLLAGVRTDTQYF
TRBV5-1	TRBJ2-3	CASSLASRRADTQYF
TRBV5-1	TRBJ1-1	CASSLGDRDTEAFF
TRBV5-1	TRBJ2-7	CASSSASAYEQYF
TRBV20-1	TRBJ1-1	CTALTGDTEAFF
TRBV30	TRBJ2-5	CAWSAGRGQETQYF
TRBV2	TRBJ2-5	CASSQPSGPETQYF
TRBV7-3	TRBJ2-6	CASSLVANVLTF
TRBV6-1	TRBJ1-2	CASSPYAHREGDGYTF
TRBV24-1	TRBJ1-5	CATSDFGTGNQPQHF
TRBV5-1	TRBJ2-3	CASSLPSDFADTQYF
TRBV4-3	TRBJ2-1	CASSQAGGRINEQFF
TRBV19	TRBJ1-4	CASTTAGNNEKLFF
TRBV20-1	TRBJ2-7	CSANGLAGGPSSYEQYF
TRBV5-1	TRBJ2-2	CASRDTLNTGELFF
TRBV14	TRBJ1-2	CASSRAFSGYTF
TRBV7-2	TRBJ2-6	CASSPRTGSSGANVLTF
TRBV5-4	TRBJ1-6	CASSFDRDSPLHF
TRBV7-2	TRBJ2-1	CASKLGVAYNEQFF
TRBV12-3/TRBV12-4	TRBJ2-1	CASRVSMRAGDEQFF
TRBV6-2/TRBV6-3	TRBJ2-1	CASSVPAGTSGGNEQFF
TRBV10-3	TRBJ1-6	CAISSSTGSISPLHF
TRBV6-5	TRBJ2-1	CASSYSVDKYYNEQFF
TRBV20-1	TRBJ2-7	CSARVWGSSYEQYF
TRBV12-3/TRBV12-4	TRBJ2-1	CASSLRLAGGHEQFF
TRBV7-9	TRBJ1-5	CASSLESQPQHF
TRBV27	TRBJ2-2	CASSSTSAGELFF
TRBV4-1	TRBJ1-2	CASSQDQGGYGYTF
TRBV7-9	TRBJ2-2	CASSLVPGLPDTGELFF
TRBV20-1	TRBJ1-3	CSARPGQTSGNTIYF
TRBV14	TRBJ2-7	CASSQSIVPTQYF
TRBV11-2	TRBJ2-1	CASSPPRASGRNEQFF
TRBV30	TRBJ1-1	CAWSPGSGNTEAFF
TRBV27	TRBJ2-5	CASSPSPPGGLGETQYF